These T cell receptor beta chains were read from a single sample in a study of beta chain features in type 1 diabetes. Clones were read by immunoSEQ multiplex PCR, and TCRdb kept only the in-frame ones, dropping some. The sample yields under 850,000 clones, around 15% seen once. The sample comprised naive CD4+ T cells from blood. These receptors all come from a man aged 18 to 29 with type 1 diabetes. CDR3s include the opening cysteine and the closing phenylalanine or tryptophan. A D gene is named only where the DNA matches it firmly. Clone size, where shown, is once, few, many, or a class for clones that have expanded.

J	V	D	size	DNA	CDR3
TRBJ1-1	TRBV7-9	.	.	TGTGCCAGCAGCTCAACGTATGGGGTGGACACTGAAGCTTTCTTT	CASSSTYGVDTEAFF
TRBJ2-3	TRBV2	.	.	TGTGCCAGCAGGGACAACACAGATACGCAGTATTTT	CASRDNTDTQYF
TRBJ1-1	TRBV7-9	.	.	TGTGCCAGCAGCCCTGACCCGACCAGCGCTTTCTTT	CASSPDPTSAFF
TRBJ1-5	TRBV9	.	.	TGTGCCAGCAGCGAACACGAAAGCAATCAGCCCCAGCATTTT	CASSEHESNQPQHF
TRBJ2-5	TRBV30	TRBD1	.	TGTGCCTCAGCCGGGACAGGGGGTGGAGAGACCCAGTACTTC	CASAGTGGGETQYF
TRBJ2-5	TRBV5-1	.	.	TGCGCCAGCAGCTTGGCCGGGGTAGGGGACCCCAGCAGCGAGACCCAGTACTTC	CASSLAGVGDPSSETQYF
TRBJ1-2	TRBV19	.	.	TGTGCCAGTAGTATAAGTCAGAACTATGGCTACACCTTC	CASSISQNYGYTF
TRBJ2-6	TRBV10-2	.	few	TGCGCCAGCAGTCCGATAGGGACCAACGTCCTGACTTTC	CASSPIGTNVLTF
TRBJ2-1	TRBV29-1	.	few	TGCAGCGTTGATTATAGACCCGACGAGCAGTTCTTC	CSVDYRPDEQFF
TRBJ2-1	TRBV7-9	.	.	TGTGCCAGCAGCTTGGCGGGGTCTAGCGCCAATGAGCAGTTCTTC	CASSLAGSSANEQFF
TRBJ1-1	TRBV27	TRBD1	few	TGTGCCAGCAGTGACAGGGGTGGGAACACTGAAGCTTTCTTT	CASSDRGGNTEAFF
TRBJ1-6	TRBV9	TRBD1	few	TGTGCCAGCAGCAAGTCCGGGACAGGGGACTCACCCCTCCACTTT	CASSKSGTGDSPLHF
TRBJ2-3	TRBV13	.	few	TGTGCCAGCAGCTTACAGGGGAGCACAGATACGCAGTATTTT	CASSLQGSTDTQYF
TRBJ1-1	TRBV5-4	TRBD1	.	TGTGCCAGCAGCCTCGGGACAGTAGTGGGGAATACTGAAGCTTTCTTT	CASSLGTVVGNTEAFF
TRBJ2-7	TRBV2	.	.	TGTGCCAGCAGACAGAGATCCTACGAGCAGTACTTC	CASRQRSYEQYF
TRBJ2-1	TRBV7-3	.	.	TGTGCCAGCAGCTGGGAGGGGGAGCGTGAGCAGTTCTTC	CASSWEGEREQFF
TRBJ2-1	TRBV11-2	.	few	TGTGCCAGCAGCTTAGATGGTGACGGGGGGCACAATGAGCAGTTCTTC	CASSLDGDGGHNEQFF
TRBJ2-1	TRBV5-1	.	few	TGCGCCAGCAGCTTGGCTGGGATATTGGGTCACAATGAGCAGTTCTTC	CASSLAGILGHNEQFF
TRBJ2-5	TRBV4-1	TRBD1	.	TGCGCCAGCAGCCAAGGACACAGGGGTTTCCAAGAGACCCAGTACTTC	CASSQGHRGFQETQYF
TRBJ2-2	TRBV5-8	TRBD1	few	TGTGCCAGCAGCACCGAGACAGGGTGGGACACCGGGGAGCTGTTTTTT	CASSTETGWDTGELFF
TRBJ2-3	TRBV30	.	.	TGTGCCTGGAGTGGGGGAACAGATATGCAGTATTTT	CAWSGGTDMQYF
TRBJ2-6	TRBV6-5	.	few	TGTGCCAGCAGTCAGGGGCCCGGGGCCAACGTCCTGACTTTC	CASSQGPGANVLTF
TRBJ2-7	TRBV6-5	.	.	TGTGCCAGCAGTTACTCGGGTGGGACCCCTTCCTACGAGCAGTACTTC	CASSYSGGTPSYEQYF
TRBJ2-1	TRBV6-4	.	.	TGTGCCAGCAGTGACGAGGCCTCCTCCTACAATGAGCAGTTCTTC	CASSDEASSYNEQFF
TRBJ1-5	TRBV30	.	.	TGTGCCTGGAGTGTTACCGGACAGCCCCAGCATTTT	CAWSVTGQPQHF